This is a list of T cell receptor beta chains from one sample in a study of cytomegalovirus exposure and HLA in healthy donors. The assay was immunoSEQ multiplex PCR, and TCRdb's table has in-frame clones only and misses some. The table has tens of thousands of clones, under 80% seen once. The sequenced material came from PBMCs. The receptors originated from a male donor in good health and CMV-seropositive. Each CDR3 is given with its conserved first and last residue. D genes are given only for firm matches. Clone size is stated in some rows and not others, as once, few, many or a class when expanded.

- | 14 | TRBJ2-3 | TRBV7-2 | TRBD1 | TGTGCCAGCAGCTTACAGGGGGGCACAGATACGCAGTATTTT | CASSLQGGTDTQYF
once | 12 | TRBJ2-1 | TRBV5-4 | TRBD2 | TGTGCCAGCAGCCGTAGCGGGAATGAGCAGTTCTTC | CASSRSGNEQFF
- | 12 | TRBJ1-2 | TRBV25-1 | - | TGTGCCAGCAGTGAAGAGGGCTATGGCTACACCTTC | CASSEEGYGYTF
- | 15 | TRBJ1-5 | TRBV28 | TRBD1 | TGTGCCAGCAGTTTACCCGACAGGGTCGGGCAGCCCCAGCATTTT | CASSLPDRVGQPQHF
- | 13 | TRBJ2-7 | TRBV28 | - | TGTGCCAGCAGTTTATCCCCTTTATACGAGCAGTACTTC | CASSLSPLYEQYF
- | 13 | TRBJ1-1 | TRBV12-5 | - | TGTGCTAGTGGTTTGAACACAGGGACTGAAGCTTTCTTT | CASGLNTGTEAFF
- | 16 | TRBJ2-6 | TRBV28 | - | TGTGCCAGCAGTTTCCCAGGTCTCTCTGGGGCCAACGTCCTGACTTTC | CASSFPGLSGANVLTF
few | 16 | TRBJ2-5 | TRBV18 | - | TGTGCCAGCTCACCTCGAGAGGTAGCGGCCCAAGAGACCCAGTACTTC | CASSPREVAAQETQYF
- | 17 | TRBJ1-1 | TRBV18 | TRBD1 | TGTGCCAGCTCAAGAAACAACAGGGGGCGTCGAAATACTGAAGCTTTCTTT | CASSRNNRGRRNTEAFF
- | 13 | TRBJ1-1 | TRBV28 | - | TGTGCCAGCAGTAGTAGTAGCTACAGGAGAGCTTTCTTT | CASSSSSYRRAFF
- | 18 | TRBJ2-7 | TRBV7-9 | - | TGTGCCAGCAGCTTAGCGCCTATTTTGCTTTCTACTGGGCTCGAGCAGTACTTC | CASSLAPILLSTGLEQYF
- | 16 | TRBJ1-4 | TRBV7-2 | TRBD1 | TGTGCCAGCAGCTTCAACAGACAGGGGGCTAATGAAAAACTGTTTTTT | CASSFNRQGANEKLFF
- | 15 | TRBJ2-1 | TRBV4-1 | TRBD2 | TGCGCCAGCAGCCAAGGACTAGCGGGGGAAAATGAGCAGTTCTTC | CASSQGLAGENEQFF
- | 15 | TRBJ1-2 | TRBV7-3 | TRBD1 | TGTGCCAGCAGCCTGCTGACAGGGGGGTTTCGTGGCTACACCTTC | CASSLLTGGFRGYTF
- | 14 | TRBJ2-7 | TRBV6-1 | TRBD2 | TGTGCCAGCAGTTCCGGGGGGGGCCTCTACGAGCAGTACTTC | CASSSGGGLYEQYF
- | 13 | TRBJ2-2 | TRBV19 | - | TGTGCCAGTAGTAACACCGACACCGGGGAGCTGTTTTTT | CASSNTDTGELFF
- | 13 | TRBJ1-1 | TRBV10-3 | TRBD1 | TGTGCCATCAGGGGACAGACGAACACTGAAGCTTTCTTT | CAIRGQTNTEAFF
- | 14 | TRBJ2-3 | TRBV10-3 | TRBD2 | TGTGCCATCGGAGCGGGAGGGCCCACAGATACGCCGTATTTT | CAIGAGGPTDTPYF
- | 11 | TRBJ1-1 | TRBV19 | - | TGTGCCAGTAGTATATGGGAGGAAGCTTTCTTT | CASSIWEEAFF
- | 13 | TRBJ2-7 | TRBV27 | - | TGTGCCAGCGGGTGGACACCAGACTACGAGCAGTACTTC | CASGWTPDYEQYF
- | 14 | TRBJ1-2 | TRBV27 | - | TGTGCCAGCAGAGAGCGACAGGCGGACTATGGCTACACCTTC | CASRERQADYGYTF
- | 16 | TRBJ1-6 | TRBV27 | TRBD1 | TGTGCCAGCAGTTTGACAGGGGGGTTTAGAATTTCACCCCTCCACTTT | CASSLTGGFRISPLHF
once | 12 | TRBJ2-3 | TRBV30 | - | TGTGCCTGGAGTGACGGAGGAGATACGCAGTATTTT | CAWSDGGDTQYF
- | 14 | TRBJ1-5 | TRBV7-2 | - | TGTGCCAGCAGCCCGCAGGATTTTAATCAGCCCCAGCATTTT | CASSPQDFNQPQHF
- | 16 | TRBJ2-7 | TRBV7-8 | TRBD2 | TGTGCCAGCAGCTTAGCTAGGCTAGCGGGAACCTACGAGCAGTACTTC | CASSLARLAGTYEQYF
- | 15 | TRBJ2-7 | TRBV27 | TRBD2 | TGTGCCAGCAGTTTAAGACTAGCGGGCCCCTACGAGCAGTACTTC | CASSLRLAGPYEQYF
- | 14 | TRBJ1-5 | TRBV15 | - | TGTGCCACCAGCAGAGATCGACAGTATCAGCCCCAGCATTTT | CATSRDRQYQPQHF